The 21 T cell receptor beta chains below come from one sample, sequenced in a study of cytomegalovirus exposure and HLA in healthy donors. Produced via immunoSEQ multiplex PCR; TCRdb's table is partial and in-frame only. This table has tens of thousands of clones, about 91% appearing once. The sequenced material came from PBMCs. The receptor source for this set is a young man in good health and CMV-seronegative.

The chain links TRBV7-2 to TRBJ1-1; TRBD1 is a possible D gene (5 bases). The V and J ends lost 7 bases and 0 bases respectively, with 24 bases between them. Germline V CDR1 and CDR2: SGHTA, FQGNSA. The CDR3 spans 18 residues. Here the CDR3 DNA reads TGTGCCAGCATCCCCCCCTCATCGTTAGGGGTCATGAACACTGAAGCTTTCTTT. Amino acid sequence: CASIPPSSLGVMNTEAFF. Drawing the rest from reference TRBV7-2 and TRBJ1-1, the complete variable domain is GAGVSQSPSNKVTEKGKDVELRCDPISGHTALYWYRQSLGQGLEFLIYFQGNSAPDKSGLPSDRFSAERTGGSVSTLTIQRTQQEDSAVYLCASIPPSSLGVMNTEAFFGQGTRLTVV.

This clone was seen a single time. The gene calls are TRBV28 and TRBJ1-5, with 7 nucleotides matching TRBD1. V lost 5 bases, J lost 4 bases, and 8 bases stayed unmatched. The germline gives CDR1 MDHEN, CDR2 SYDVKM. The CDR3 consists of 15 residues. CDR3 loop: CASSRPQGSNQPQHF. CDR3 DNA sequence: TGTGCCAGCAGTCGCCCACAGGGGTCTAATCAGCCCCAGCATTTT.

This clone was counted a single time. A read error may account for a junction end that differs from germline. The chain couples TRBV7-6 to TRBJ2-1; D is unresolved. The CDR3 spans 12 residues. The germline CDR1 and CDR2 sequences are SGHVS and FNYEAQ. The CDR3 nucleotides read TGTGCCAGCAGCTTAGTAAGCTCCGAAGTGATCTTC. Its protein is CASSLVSSEVIF.

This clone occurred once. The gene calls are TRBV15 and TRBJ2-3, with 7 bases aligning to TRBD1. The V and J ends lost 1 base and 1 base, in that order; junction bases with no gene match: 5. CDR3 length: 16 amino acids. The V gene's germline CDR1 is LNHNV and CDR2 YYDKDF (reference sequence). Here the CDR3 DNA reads TGTGCCACCAGCAGAGGTGACAGGGTGGGCACAGATACGCAGTATTTT. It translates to CATSRGDRVGTDTQYF.

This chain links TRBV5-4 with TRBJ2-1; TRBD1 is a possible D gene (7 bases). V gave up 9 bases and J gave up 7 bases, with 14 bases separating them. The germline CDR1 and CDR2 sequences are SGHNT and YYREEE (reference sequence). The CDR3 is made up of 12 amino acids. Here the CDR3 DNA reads TGTGCCACAACGACAGGGAGGAATGAGCAGTTCTTC. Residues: CATTTGRNEQFF.

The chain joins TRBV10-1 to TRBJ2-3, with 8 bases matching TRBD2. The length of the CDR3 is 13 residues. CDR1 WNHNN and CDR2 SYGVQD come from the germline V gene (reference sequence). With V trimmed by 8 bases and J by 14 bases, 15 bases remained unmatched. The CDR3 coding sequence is TGCGCCAGCGCCGGGACTAGGGTGGCCCCAATGTATTTT. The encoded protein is CASAGTRVAPMYF.

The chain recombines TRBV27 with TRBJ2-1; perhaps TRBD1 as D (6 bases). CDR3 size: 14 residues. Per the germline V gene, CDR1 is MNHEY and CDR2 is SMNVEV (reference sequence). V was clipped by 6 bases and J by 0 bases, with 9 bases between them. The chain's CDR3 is CASRTGISYNEQFF. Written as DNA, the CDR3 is TGTGCCAGCAGAACAGGGATCTCCTACAATGAGCAGTTCTTC.

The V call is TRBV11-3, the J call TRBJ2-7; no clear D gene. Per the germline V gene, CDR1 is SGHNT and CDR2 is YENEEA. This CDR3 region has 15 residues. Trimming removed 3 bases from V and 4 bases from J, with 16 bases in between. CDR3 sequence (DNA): TGTGCCAGCAGCTTTGCCGAAGTGGGCTTTTACGAGCAGTACTTC. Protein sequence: CASSFAEVGFYEQYF.

CDR3 in DNA: TGCGCCAGCAAGAGAGCTAGCGGGAGAGACAATGAGCAGTTCTTC. Protein: CASKRASGRDNEQFF. The chain combines TRBV10-2 with TRBJ2-1; 10 bases are shared with TRBD2. CDR1 WSHSY and CDR2 SAAADI come from the germline V gene. The CDR3 is 15 amino acids. The J segment lost 5 bases and the V segment lost 7 bases, leaving 8 bases of the junction unmatched.

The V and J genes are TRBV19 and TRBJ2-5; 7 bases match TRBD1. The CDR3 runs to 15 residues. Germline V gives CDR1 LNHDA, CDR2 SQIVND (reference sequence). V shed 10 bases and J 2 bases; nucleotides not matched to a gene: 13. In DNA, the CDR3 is TGTGCCACCAAGGGCCGGGACAGAGTACAAGAGACCCAGTACTTC. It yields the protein CATKGRDRVQETQYF. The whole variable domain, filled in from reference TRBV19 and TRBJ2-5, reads DGGITQSPKYLFRKEGQNVTLSCEQNLNHDAMYWYRQDPGQGLRLIYYSQIVNDFQKGDIAEGYSVSREKKESFPLTVTSAQKNPTAFYLCATKGRDRVQETQYFGPGTRLLVL.

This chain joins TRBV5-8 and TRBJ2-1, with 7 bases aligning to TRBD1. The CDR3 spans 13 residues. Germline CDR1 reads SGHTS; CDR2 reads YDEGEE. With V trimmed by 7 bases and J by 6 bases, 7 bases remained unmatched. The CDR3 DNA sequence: TGTGCCAGCCGCTCGGGGACAGCCAATGAGCAGTTCTTC. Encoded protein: CASRSGTANEQFF.

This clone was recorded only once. CDR3 in DNA: TGTGCCAGCAGCGTAGTCCTAGCGGAAGTTCCCAACTATACGCAGTATTTT. Translated, it gives CASSVVLAEVPNYTQYF. V usage is TRBV9 and J usage is TRBJ2-3; TRBD2 matches at 7 bases. With 0 bases clipped from V and 7 bases from J, the junction kept 14 bases outside the gene matches. Germline V CDR1 and CDR2: SGDLS, YYNGEE. The CDR3 is 17 amino acids.

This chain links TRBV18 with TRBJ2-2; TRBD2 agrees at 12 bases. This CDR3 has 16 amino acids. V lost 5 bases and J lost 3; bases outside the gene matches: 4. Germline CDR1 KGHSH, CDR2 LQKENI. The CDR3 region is CASSSGLAGYTGELFF. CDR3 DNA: TGTGCCAGCTCATCCGGACTAGCGGGATACACCGGGGAGCTGTTTTTT.

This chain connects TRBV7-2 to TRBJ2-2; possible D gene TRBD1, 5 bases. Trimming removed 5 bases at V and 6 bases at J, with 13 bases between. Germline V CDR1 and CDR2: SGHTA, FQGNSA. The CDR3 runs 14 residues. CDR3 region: CASSRDSLAGELFF. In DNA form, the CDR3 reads TGTGCCAGCAGCCGCGACAGCCTAGCCGGGGAGCTGTTTTTT.

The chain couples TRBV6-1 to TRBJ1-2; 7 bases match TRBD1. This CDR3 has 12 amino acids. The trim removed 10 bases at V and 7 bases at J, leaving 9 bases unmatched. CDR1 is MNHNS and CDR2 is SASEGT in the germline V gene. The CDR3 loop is CATRQGVGGYTF. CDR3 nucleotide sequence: TGTGCCACCAGACAGGGTGTGGGTGGCTACACCTTC.

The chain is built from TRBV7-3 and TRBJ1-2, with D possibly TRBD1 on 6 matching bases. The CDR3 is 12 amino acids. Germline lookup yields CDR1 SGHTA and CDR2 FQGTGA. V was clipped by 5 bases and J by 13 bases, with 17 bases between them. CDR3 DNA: TGTGCCAGCAGCCTCCAACAGGGTCCCCTCACCTTC. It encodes CASSLQQGPLTF.

CDR3 in DNA: TGTGCCACCAGCAGAGGGGGCAGTTACTATGGCTACACCTTC. Amino acids: CATSRGGSYYGYTF. The chain links TRBV15 to TRBJ1-2; a weak D match, TRBD1 (5 bases). Trimming left V 1 base short and J 3 bases short, with 9 bases between. CDR1 is LNHNV, CDR2 YYDKDF, per germline (reference sequence). The CDR3 has 14 amino acids.

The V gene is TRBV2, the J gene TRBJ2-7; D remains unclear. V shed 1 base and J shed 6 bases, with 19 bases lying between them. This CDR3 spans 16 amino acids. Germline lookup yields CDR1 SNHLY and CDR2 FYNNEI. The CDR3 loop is CASSEVSGSRLSEQYF. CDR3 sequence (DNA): TGTGCCAGCAGTGAAGTTTCGGGTAGCCGCCTTAGCGAGCAGTACTTC. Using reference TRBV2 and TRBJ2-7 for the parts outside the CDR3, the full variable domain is EPEVTQTPSHQVTQMGQEVILRCVPISNHLYFYWYRQILGQKVEFLVSFYNNEISEKSEIFDDQFSVERPDGSNFTLKIRSTKLEDSAMYFCASSEVSGSRLSEQYFGPGTRLTVT.

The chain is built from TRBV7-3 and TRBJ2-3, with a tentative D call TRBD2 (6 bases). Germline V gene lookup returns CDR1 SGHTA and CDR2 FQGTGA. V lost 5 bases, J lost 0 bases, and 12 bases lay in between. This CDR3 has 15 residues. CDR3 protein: CASSDSGTSTDTQYF. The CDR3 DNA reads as TGTGCCAGCAGCGATTCTGGGACTAGCACAGATACGCAGTATTTT.

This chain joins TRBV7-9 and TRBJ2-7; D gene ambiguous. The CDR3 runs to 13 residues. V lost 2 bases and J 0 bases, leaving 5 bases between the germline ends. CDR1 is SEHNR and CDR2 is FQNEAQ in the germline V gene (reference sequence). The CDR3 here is CASSLFLSYEQYF. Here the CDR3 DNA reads TGTGCCAGCAGCTTATTCCTCTCCTACGAGCAGTACTTC.

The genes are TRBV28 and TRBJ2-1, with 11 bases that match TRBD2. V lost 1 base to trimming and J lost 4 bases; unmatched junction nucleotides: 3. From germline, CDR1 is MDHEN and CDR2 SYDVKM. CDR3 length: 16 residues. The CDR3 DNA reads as TGTGCCAGCAGTTTATTCCTAGCGGGAGGATACAATGAGCAGTTCTTC. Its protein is CASSLFLAGGYNEQFF.